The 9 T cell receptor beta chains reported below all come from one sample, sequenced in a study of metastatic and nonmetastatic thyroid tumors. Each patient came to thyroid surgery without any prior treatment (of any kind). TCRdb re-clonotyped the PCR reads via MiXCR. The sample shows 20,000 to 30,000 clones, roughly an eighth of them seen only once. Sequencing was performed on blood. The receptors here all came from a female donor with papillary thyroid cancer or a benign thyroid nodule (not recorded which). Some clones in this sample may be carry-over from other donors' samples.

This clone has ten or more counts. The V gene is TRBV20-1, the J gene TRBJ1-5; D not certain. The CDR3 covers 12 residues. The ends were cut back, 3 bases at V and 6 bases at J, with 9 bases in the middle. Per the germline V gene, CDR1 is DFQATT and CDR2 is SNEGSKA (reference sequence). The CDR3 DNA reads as TGCAGTGCTAGCTCGGGGTTTCAGCCCCAGCATTTT. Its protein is CSASSGFQPQHF.

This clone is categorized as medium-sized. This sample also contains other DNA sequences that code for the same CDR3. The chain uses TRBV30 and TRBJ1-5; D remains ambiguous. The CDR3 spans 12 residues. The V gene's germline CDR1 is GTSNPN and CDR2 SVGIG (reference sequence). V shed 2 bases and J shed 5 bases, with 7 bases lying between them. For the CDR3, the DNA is TGTGCCTGGAGTCACCCCTATCAGCCCCAGCATTTT. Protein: CAWSHPYQPQHF.

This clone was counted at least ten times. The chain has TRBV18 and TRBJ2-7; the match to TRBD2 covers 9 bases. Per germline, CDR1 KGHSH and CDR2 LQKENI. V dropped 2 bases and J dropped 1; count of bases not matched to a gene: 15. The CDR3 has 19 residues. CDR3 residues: CASSPVAGVGGKGSYEQYF. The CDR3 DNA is TGTGCCAGCTCACCAGTAGCGGGAGTTGGCGGGAAGGGTTCCTACGAGCAGTACTTC. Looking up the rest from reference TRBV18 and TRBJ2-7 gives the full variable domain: NAGVMQNPRHLVRRRGQEARLRCSPMKGHSHVYWYRQLPEEGLKFMVYLQKENIIDESGMPKERFSAEFPKEGPSILRIQQVVRGDSAAYFCASSPVAGVGGKGSYEQYFGPGTRLTVT.

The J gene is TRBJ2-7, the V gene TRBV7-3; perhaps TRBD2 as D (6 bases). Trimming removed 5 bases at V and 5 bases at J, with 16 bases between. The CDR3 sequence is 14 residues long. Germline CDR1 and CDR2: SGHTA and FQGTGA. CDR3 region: CASSQGGQGHEQYF. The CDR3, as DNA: TGTGCCAGCAGCCAAGGAGGGCAGGGCCACGAGCAGTACTTC.

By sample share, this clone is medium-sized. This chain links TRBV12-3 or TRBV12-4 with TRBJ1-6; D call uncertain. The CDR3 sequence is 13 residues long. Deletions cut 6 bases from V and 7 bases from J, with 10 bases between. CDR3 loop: CASSRMVNSPLHF. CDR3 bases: TGTGCCAGCAGCCGAATGGTGAATTCACCCCTCCACTTT.

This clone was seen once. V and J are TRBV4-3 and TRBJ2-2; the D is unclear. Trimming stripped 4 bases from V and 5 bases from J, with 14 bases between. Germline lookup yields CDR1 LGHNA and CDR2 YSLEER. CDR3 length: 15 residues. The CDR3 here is CASSPRIGETGELFF. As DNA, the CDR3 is TGCGCCAGCAGCCCACGGATCGGCGAGACCGGGGAGCTGTTTTTT.

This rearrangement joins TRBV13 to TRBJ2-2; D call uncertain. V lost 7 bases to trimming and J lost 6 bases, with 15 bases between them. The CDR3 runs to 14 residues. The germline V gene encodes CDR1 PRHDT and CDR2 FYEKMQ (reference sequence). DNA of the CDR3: TGTGCCAGCAACCTCGTGTACGCGGCCGGGGAGCTGTTTTTT. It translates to CASNLVYAAGELFF.

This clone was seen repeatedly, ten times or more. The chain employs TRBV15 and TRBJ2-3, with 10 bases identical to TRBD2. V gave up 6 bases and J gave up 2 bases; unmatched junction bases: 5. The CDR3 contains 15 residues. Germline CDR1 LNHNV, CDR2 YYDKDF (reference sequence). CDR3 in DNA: TGTGCCACCAGTTCGGGACTAGCGCACACAGATACGCAGTATTTT. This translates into CATSSGLAHTDTQYF.

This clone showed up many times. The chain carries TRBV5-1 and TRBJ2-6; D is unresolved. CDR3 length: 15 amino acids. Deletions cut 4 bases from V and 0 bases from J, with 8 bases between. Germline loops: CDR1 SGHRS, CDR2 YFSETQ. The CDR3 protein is CASSPTDSGANVLTF. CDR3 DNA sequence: TGCGCCAGCAGCCCTACAGACTCTGGGGCCAACGTCCTGACTTTC.